Following are 4 T cell receptor beta chains from one sample sequenced in a study of T-cell reconstitution after alpha-beta-depleted transplantation in children. TCRbeta library construction was performed incorporating unique molecular identifiers. TCRdb used MiXCR to reprocess the PCR reads, holding one entry per CDR3 protein. The sample carries 70,000 to 100,000 distinct CDR3 sequences, more than 9% recorded once. Material: PBMCs from the stem cell graft donor, obtained from the stem cell graft. Receptors originate from a human donor who donated a stem cell graft to a child with inherited bone marrow failure.

This clonotype was observed many times. The chain couples TRBV20-1 to TRBJ2-1; a weak D match, TRBD2 (6 bases). V lost 6 bases to trimming and J lost 5 bases, with 17 bases between them. CDR3 length: 14 amino acids. Germline-derived CDR1 and CDR2 are DFQATT and SNEGSKA (reference sequence). The CDR3 reads CSASGGASNNEQFF. DNA for the CDR3: TGCAGTGCGTCAGGCGGGGCCTCAAACAATGAGCAGTTCTTC.

The chain is built from TRBV19 and TRBJ2-1; D gene unclear. Trimming removed 3 bases at V and 12 bases at J, with 9 bases between. This CDR3 is 11 amino acids long. The germline V gene encodes CDR1 LNHDA and CDR2 SQIVND (reference sequence). CDR3 in DNA: TGTGCCAGTAGTATTTCCGGTGGGCAGTTCTTC. Encoded protein: CASSISGGQFF.

This clonotype was seen repeatedly, ten times or more. This chain connects TRBV5-1 to TRBJ2-7; 9 nucleotides align to TRBD1. The CDR3 has 15 amino acids. The ends lost 3 bases at V and 4 bases at J; junction bases unmatched: 8. Germline V gene data show CDR1 as SGHRS and CDR2 as YFSETQ. DNA of the CDR3: TGCGCCAGCAGCTCTAGAGACAGGGGGAGGTACGAGCAGTACTTC. Translating gives CASSSRDRGRYEQYF.

This clonotype appeared a few times. The rearrangement links TRBV13 to TRBJ2-7; 9 nucleotides agree with TRBD1. From germline, CDR1 is PRHDT and CDR2 FYEKMQ (reference sequence). V lost 6 bases, J lost 1 base, and 7 bases stayed unmatched. The CDR3 is made up of 15 amino acids. DNA for the CDR3: TGTGCCAGCAGGCGATCCGGGACAGGGTCCTACGAGCAGTACTTC. It is translated as CASRRSGTGSYEQYF.